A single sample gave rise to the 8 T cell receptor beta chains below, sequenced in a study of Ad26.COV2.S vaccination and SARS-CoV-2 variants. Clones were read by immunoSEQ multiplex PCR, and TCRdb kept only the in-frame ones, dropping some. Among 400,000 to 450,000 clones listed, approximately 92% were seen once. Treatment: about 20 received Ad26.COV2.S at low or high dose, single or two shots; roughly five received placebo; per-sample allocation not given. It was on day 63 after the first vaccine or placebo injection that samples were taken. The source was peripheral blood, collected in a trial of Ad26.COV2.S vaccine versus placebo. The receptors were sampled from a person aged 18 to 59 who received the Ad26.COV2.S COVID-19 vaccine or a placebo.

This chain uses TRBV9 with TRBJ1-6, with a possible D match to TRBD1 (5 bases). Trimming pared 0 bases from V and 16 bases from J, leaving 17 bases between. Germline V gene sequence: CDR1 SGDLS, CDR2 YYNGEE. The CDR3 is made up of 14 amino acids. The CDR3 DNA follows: TGTGCCAGCAGCGTAGGCCCAGACAGTCGAACGCTCCACTTT. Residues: CASSVGPDSRTLHF.

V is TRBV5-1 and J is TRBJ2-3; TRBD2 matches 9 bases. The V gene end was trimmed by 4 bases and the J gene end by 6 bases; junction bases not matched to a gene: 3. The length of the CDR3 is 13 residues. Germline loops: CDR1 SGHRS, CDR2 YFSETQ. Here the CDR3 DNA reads TGCGCCAGCAGCGCTAGCGGGGTGGATACGCAGTATTTT. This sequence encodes CASSASGVDTQYF. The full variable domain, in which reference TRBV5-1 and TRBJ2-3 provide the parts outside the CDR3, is KAGVTQTPRYLIKTRGQQVTLSCSPISGHRSVSWYQQTPGQGLQFLFEYFSETQRNKGNFPGRFSGRQFSNSRSEMNVSTLELGDSALYLCASSASGVDTQYFGPGTRLTVL.

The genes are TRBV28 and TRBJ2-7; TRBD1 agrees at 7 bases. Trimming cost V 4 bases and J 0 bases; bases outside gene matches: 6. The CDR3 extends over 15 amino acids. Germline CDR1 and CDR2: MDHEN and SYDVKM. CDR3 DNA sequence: TGTGCCAGCAGTTCCACAGGGGAAAACTCCTACGAGCAGTACTTC. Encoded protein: CASSSTGENSYEQYF.

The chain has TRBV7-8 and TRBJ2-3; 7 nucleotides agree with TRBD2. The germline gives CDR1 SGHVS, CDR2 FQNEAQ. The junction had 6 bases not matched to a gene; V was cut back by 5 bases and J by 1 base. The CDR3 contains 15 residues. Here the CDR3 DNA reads TGTGCCAGCAGCCTCCCCACTAGCGGCACAGATACGCAGTATTTT. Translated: CASSLPTSGTDTQYF.

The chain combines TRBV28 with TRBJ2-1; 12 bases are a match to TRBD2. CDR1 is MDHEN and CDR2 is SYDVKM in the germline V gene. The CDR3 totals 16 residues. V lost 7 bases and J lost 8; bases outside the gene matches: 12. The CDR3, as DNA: TGTGCCAGCAACTCCCAGACTAGCGGGAGTTTGGATGAGCAGTTCTTC. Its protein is CASNSQTSGSLDEQFF.

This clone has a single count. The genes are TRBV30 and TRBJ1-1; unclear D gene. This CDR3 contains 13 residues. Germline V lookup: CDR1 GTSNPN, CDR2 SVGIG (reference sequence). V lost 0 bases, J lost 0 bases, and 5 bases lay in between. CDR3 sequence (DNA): TGTGCCTGGAGTGTACTGATGAACACTGAAGCTTTCTTT. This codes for CAWSVLMNTEAFF.

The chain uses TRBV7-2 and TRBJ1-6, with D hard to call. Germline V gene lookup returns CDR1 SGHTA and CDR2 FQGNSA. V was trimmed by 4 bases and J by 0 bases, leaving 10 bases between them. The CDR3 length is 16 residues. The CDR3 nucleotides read TGTGCCAGCAGCTCAAACAAATACTCCTATAATTCACCCCTCCACTTT. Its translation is CASSSNKYSYNSPLHF.

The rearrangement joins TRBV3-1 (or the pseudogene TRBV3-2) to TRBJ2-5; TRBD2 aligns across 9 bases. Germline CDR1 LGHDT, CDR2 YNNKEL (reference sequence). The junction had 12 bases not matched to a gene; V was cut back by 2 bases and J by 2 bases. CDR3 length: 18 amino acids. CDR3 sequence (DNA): TGTGCCAGCAGCCAATATTTAGGTTCGACTAGCGGTCAAGAGACCCAGTACTTC. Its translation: CASSQYLGSTSGQETQYF.